Below, 5 T cell receptor beta chains from the same sample are listed, as sequenced in a study of cytomegalovirus exposure and HLA in healthy donors. Use of 60 Vbeta and 13 Jbeta primers characterized the PCR. Method: immunoSEQ multiplex PCR; TCRdb's copy keeps in-frame clones and lacks some. The data show approximately 120,000 clones, over 65% seen once. Sample: PBMCs. These receptor sequences come from a man in his fifties in good health and CMV-seronegative.

V is TRBV5-4 and J is TRBJ2-2; TRBD1 is a possible D gene (7 bases). Germline V gives CDR1 SGHNT, CDR2 YYREEE (reference sequence). V shed 4 bases and J shed 5 bases, with 12 bases lying between them. This CDR3 region has 14 residues. The CDR3 DNA reads TGTGCCAGCAGCCCCCAGGGGGGAACCGGGGAGCTGTTTTTT. This sequence encodes CASSPQGGTGELFF.

The chain has TRBV7-6 and TRBJ2-7; D is perhaps TRBD1 (5 bases). The CDR3 contains 16 residues. Trimming cost V 4 bases and J 0 bases, with 16 bases left between them. CDR1 and CDR2 from the germline V gene are SGHVS and FNYEAQ. CDR3 region: CASSCLDRPSSYEQYV. The CDR3 DNA reads TGTGCCAGCAGCTGCCTAGACAGACCGAGCTCCTACGAGCAGTACGTC.

This clone has just one count. The V call is TRBV4-1, the J call TRBJ2-5; D is unclear. Germline values: CDR1 MGHRA, CDR2 YSYEKL. The CDR3 spans 13 residues. Trimming took 1 base from V and 3 from J, leaving 6 bases between them. CDR3 loop: CASSQGLEETQYF. CDR3 nucleotide sequence: TGCGCCAGCAGCCAAGGGCTAGAAGAGACCCAGTACTTC.

This clone was seen only once. The chain links TRBV18 to TRBJ1-5; the match to TRBD1 covers 10 bases. Germline loops: CDR1 KGHSH, CDR2 LQKENI. The V gene end was trimmed by 3 bases and the J gene end by 6 bases; junction bases not matched to a gene: 2. This CDR3 has 14 amino acids. CDR3 DNA sequence: TGTGCCAGCTCACCGACAGGGGGCGGTCAGCCCCAGCATTTT. Translated: CASSPTGGGQPQHF.

V and J are TRBV2 and TRBJ1-1; weak D call: TRBD1 (5 bases). The CDR3 covers 13 residues. V shed 5 bases and J shed 1 base, with 8 bases lying between them. In germline, CDR1 is SNHLY, CDR2 FYNNEI. The CDR3 DNA follows: TGTGCCAGCAGTCGGGACTCGAACACTGAAGCTTTCTTT. Protein sequence: CASSRDSNTEAFF. The full variable domain, completed using reference TRBV2 and TRBJ1-1, is EPEVTQTPSHQVTQMGQEVILRCVPISNHLYFYWYRQILGQKVEFLVSFYNNEISEKSEIFDDQFSVERPDGSNFTLKIRSTKLEDSAMYFCASSRDSNTEAFFGQGTRLTVV.